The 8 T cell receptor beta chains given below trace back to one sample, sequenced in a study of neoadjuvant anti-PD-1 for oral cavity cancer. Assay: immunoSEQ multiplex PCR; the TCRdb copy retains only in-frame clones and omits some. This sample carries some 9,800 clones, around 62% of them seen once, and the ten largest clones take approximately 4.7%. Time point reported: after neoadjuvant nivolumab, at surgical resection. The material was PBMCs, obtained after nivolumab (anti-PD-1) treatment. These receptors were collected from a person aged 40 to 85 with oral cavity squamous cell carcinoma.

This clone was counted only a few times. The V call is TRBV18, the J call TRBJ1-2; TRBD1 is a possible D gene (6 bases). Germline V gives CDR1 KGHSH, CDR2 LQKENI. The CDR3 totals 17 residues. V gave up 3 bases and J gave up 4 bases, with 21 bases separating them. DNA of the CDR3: TGTGCCAGCTCACCGTCCGGTGGGGGCGTCGGACCCTATGGCTACACCTTC. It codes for CASSPSGGGVGPYGYTF.

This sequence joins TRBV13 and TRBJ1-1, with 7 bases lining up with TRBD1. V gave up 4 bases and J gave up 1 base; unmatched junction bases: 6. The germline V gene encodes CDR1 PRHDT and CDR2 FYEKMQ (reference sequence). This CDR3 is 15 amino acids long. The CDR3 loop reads CASSSGTERNTEAFF. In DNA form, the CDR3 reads TGTGCCAGCAGCTCCGGGACAGAGCGGAACACTGAAGCTTTCTTT.

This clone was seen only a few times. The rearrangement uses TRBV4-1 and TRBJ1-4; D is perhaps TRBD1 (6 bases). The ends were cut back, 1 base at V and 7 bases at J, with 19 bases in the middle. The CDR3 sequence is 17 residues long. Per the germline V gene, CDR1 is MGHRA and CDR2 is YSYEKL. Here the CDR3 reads CASSQGFPQGMSEKLFF. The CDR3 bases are TGCGCCAGCAGCCAAGGCTTTCCCCAGGGGATGAGTGAAAAACTGTTTTTT.

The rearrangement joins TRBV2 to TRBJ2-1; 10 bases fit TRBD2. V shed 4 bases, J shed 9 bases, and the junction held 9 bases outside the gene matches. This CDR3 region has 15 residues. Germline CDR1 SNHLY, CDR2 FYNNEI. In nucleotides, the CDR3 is TGTGCCAGCAGTGGAATTAGCGGGGGGCCGGGTGAGCAGTTCTTC. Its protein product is CASSGISGGPGEQFF. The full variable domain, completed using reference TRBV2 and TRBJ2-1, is EPEVTQTPSHQVTQMGQEVILRCVPISNHLYFYWYRQILGQKVEFLVSFYNNEISEKSEIFDDQFSVERPDGSNFTLKIRSTKLEDSAMYFCASSGISGGPGEQFFGPGTRLTVL.

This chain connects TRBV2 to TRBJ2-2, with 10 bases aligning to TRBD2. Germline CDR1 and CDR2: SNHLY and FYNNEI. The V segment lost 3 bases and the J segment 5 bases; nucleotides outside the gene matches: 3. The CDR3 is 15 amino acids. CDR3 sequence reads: CASSDASGGTGELFF. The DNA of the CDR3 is TGTGCCAGCAGTGATGCTAGCGGGGGAACCGGGGAGCTGTTTTTT. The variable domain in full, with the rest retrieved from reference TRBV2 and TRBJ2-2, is EPEVTQTPSHQVTQMGQEVILRCVPISNHLYFYWYRQILGQKVEFLVSFYNNEISEKSEIFDDQFSVERPDGSNFTLKIRSTKLEDSAMYFCASSDASGGTGELFFGEGSRLTVL.

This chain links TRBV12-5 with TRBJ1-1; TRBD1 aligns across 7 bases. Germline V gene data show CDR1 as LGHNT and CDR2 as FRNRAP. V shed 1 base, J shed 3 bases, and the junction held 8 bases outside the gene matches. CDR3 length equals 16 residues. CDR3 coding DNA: TGTGCTAGTGGTTTGGGCCTACAGGGGAGGGACACTGAAGCTTTCTTT. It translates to CASGLGLQGRDTEAFF.

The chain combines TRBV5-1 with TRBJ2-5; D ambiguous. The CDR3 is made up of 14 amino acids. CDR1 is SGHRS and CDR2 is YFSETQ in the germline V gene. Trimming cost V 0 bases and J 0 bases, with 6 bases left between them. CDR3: CASSLEWDQETQYF. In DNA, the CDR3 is TGCGCCAGCAGCTTGGAGTGGGACCAAGAGACCCAGTACTTC.

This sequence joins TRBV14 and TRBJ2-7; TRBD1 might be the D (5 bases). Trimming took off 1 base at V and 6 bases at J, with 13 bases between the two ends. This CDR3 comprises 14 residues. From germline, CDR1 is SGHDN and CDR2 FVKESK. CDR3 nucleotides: TGTGCCAGCAGCCAAGTGGCAGGTAGGGGCGAGCAGTACTTC. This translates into CASSQVAGRGEQYF.